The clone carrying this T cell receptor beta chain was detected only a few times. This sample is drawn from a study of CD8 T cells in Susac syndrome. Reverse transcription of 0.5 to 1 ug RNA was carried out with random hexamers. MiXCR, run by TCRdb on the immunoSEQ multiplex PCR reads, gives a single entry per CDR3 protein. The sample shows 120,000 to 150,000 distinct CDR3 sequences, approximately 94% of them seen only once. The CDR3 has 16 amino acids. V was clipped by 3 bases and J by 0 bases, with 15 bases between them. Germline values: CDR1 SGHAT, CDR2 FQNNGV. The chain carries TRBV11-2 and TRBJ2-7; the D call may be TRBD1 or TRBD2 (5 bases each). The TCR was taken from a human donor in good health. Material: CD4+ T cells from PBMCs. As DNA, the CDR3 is TGTGCCAGCAGCTTCTTGAGGGGTCGAAGCTCCTACGAGCAGTACTTC. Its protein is CASSFLRGRSSYEQYF.